This entry describes one T cell receptor (beta chain). Its antigen is not identified. Individuals who donated were healthy Caucasians from Russia aged about 6 to 90. For every donor, a draw yielded 9.5 to 10 milliliters of peripheral blood. Using a J-beta primer mix together with a sample-barcoded 5' primer, a second PCR was run for roughly 7 to 12 cycles. TCRdb re-called the 5' RACE reads through MiXCR, storing one row per CDR3 protein. Here the sample spans about a million distinct CDR3 sequences, approximately 50% being singletons. This CDR3 contains 17 residues. The V end was cut by 5 bases, the J end by 2 bases, with 16 bases between. The source of the sample is a study of blood T cells in healthy people across ages. Study-level points and caveats: More naive CD4+ cells and higher diversity were found in long-lived than in aged donors.

The sequence came from a woman in her sixties in good health. This rearrangement joins TRBV12-3 or TRBV12-4 to TRBJ2-6; D is undetermined. The sample consisted of blood. As DNA, the CDR3 is TGTGCCAGCAGTCCCCCTCCCGACCGGGCTGGGGCCAACGTCCTGACTTTC. It is translated as CASSPPPDRAGANVLTF.